Below, 18 T cell receptor beta chains from the same sample are listed, as sequenced in a study of cytomegalovirus exposure and HLA in healthy donors (dated by TCRdb to about 2017). Library preparation was by the immunoSEQ multiplex PCR assay. For the multiplex PCR, a mixture combining 60 forward primers for TCR Vbeta segments and 13 reverse primers for TCR Jbeta segments was used. In its TCRdb copy, this immuneACCESS table keeps in-frame sequences only and misses some clones. Where compared with another copy, unresolved V genes explain less than half of these, and the others have no known cause. This sample's table contains some 200,000 clones. Jointly, the top ten make up around 0.8% of the sample. The sample taken for sequencing was PBMCs. The receptor set was obtained from a woman aged 18-29 years in good health and CMV-seropositive.

The chain combines TRBV30 with TRBJ2-1; no clear D. V was shortened by 2 bases and J by 4 bases, with 15 bases between the two germline ends. The CDR3 has 15 residues. Looked up from germline, CDR1 is GTSNPN and CDR2 is SVGIG (reference sequence). The CDR3 sequence is CAWSPLGLQYNEQFF. As DNA, the CDR3 is TGTGCCTGGAGTCCCCTTGGCCTCCAGTACAATGAGCAGTTCTTC. The full variable domain, its missing parts supplied by reference TRBV30 and TRBJ2-1, is SQTIHQWPATLVQPVGSPLSLECTVEGTSNPNLYWYRQAAGRGLQLLFYSVGIGQISSEVPQNLSASRPQDRQFILSSKKLLLSDSGFYLCAWSPLGLQYNEQFFGPGTRLTVL.

The chain has TRBV5-8 and TRBJ1-5; tentatively, D is TRBD1 (5 bases). Germline values: CDR1 SGHTS, CDR2 YDEGEE. CDR3 length: 15 amino acids. The V gene lost 3 bases and the J gene lost 4 bases, with 14 bases spanning the gap. In DNA, the CDR3 is TGTGCCAGCAGCTGGGGCGGGAGGGTTAATCAGCCCCAGCATTTT. It is translated as CASSWGGRVNQPQHF.

V and J are TRBV18 and TRBJ1-6, with D perhaps matching TRBD1 (6 bases). V was shortened by 2 bases and J by 10 bases, with 18 bases between the two germline ends. Germline V gene data show CDR1 as KGHSH and CDR2 as LQKENI. The CDR3 covers 16 residues. CDR3 in DNA: TGTGCCAGCTCACCAGGTGGTGGACAGAATTCCTCACCCCTCCACTTT. This encodes CASSPGGGQNSSPLHF.

Written as DNA, the CDR3 is TGTGCCAGCAGCTACGGGGTGGCAGCGCCAGATACGCAGTATTTT. It encodes CASSYGVAAPDTQYF. The gene calls are TRBV7-9 and TRBJ2-3, with D possibly being TRBD2 (5 bases). CDR1 and CDR2 from the germline V gene are SEHNR and FQNEAQ (reference sequence). The CDR3 has 15 amino acids. The germline V and J ends were trimmed by 4 bases and 4 bases, with 15 bases remaining between them.

V is TRBV19 and J is TRBJ1-1; possibly TRBD1 for D (6 bases). The CDR3 contains 15 residues. The germline V and J ends were trimmed by 9 bases and 3 bases, with 20 bases remaining between them. Germline lookup yields CDR1 LNHDA and CDR2 SQIVND (reference sequence). This CDR3 reads CARDPRGGRDTEAFF. Written as DNA, the CDR3 is TGTGCCAGAGACCCAAGGGGGGGGAGGGACACTGAAGCTTTCTTT.

The V gene is TRBV11-1, the J gene TRBJ2-1, with 9 bases aligning to TRBD2. This CDR3 has 15 amino acids. The junction had 3 bases not matched to a gene; V was cut back by 2 bases and J by 4 bases. CDR1 is SGHAT and CDR2 is FQDESV in the germline V gene (reference sequence). The CDR3 DNA reads as TGTGCCAGCAGCTTATTAGCGGGGGAGTACAATGAGCAGTTCTTC. Amino acids: CASSLLAGEYNEQFF.

The chain has TRBV29-1 and TRBJ2-3; TRBD1 might be the D (5 bases). The CDR3 has 14 amino acids. In germline, CDR1 is SQVTM, CDR2 ANQGSEA. Trimming took 5 bases from V and 6 from J, leaving 18 bases between them. This CDR3 reads CSVFRAHVLDTQYF. In DNA form, the CDR3 reads TGCAGCGTTTTCAGGGCCCATGTACTGGATACGCAGTATTTT.

V gene TRBV5-1 combines with J gene TRBJ1-4; TRBD1 might be the D (5 bases). Germline V lookup: CDR1 SGHRS, CDR2 YFSETQ. This CDR3 contains 14 residues. V shed 0 bases and J shed 7 bases, with 10 bases lying between them. CDR3 in amino acids: CASSLGQPGEKLFF. The CDR3 coding sequence is TGCGCCAGCAGCTTGGGACAGCCAGGTGAAAAACTGTTTTTT.

The chain has TRBV12-5 and TRBJ2-2; 7 positions match TRBD2. V was pared by 3 bases and J by 2 bases, with 6 bases of the junction left unmatched. Germline V gene data show CDR1 as LGHNT and CDR2 as FRNRAP. CDR3 length: 16 amino acids. CDR3 in amino acids: CASGFPGGPNTGELFF. DNA of the CDR3: TGTGCTAGTGGTTTTCCGGGAGGACCAAACACCGGGGAGCTGTTTTTT.

The V gene is TRBV15, the J gene TRBJ2-3, with 7 bases that match TRBD2. Germline CDR1 reads LNHNV; CDR2 reads YYDKDF (reference sequence). V dropped 1 base and J dropped 0; count of bases not matched to a gene: 1. The CDR3 is 15 residues long. Written as DNA, the CDR3 is TGTGCCACCAGCAGAGTAGCGGGTAGCACAGATACGCAGTATTTT. It specifies CATSRVAGSTDTQYF.

V gene TRBV6-1 combines with J gene TRBJ1-5; no reliable D call. This CDR3 region has 13 residues. CDR1 is MNHNS and CDR2 is SASEGT in the germline V gene. V dropped 5 bases and J dropped 3 bases, with 8 bases sitting between them. The CDR3 DNA reads TGTGCCAGCAGTCCCTACCTCAATCAGCCCCAGCATTTT. This codes for CASSPYLNQPQHF.

The chain carries TRBV6-1 and TRBJ2-7; 8 positions match TRBD2. With V trimmed by 6 bases and J by 2 bases, 6 bases remained unmatched. This CDR3 region has 14 residues. CDR1 and CDR2 (germline): MNHNS, SASEGT. The CDR3, as DNA: TGTGCCAGCAGCCAGCGGGAGAATGCCTACGAGCAGTACTTC. Protein: CASSQRENAYEQYF.

This chain uses TRBV6-4 with TRBJ2-1, with 9 bases lining up with TRBD2. V was clipped by 0 bases and J by 6 bases; unmatched bases: 3. Germline assignment: CDR1 MRHNA and CDR2 SNTAGT. The CDR3 spans 15 residues. The CDR3 nucleotides are TGTGCCAGCAGTGACTCGGCGGGGGGGCGCAATGAGCAGTTCTTC. Its protein is CASSDSAGGRNEQFF.

V and J are TRBV7-9 and TRBJ2-5; a possible D gene is TRBD1 (6 bases). Germline lookup yields CDR1 SEHNR and CDR2 FQNEAQ (reference sequence). Trimming took off 0 bases at V and 5 bases at J, with 10 bases between the two ends. The length of the CDR3 is 14 residues. CDR3 sequence (DNA): TGTGCCAGCAGCTTAGCCAGGGGCGTCGAGACCCAGTACTTC. Translated: CASSLARGVETQYF.

V gene TRBV4-1 combines with J gene TRBJ1-2; 9 bases are shared with TRBD1. Germline CDR1 reads MGHRA; CDR2 reads YSYEKL. CDR3 length: 18 amino acids. V lost 4 bases to trimming and J lost 2 bases; unmatched junction nucleotides: 14. As DNA, the CDR3 is TGCGCCAGCAGCCCTTTCTTTCTTGGACAGGGGATCAACTATGGCTACACCTTC. Translated, it gives CASSPFFLGQGINYGYTF.

V and J are TRBV15 and TRBJ2-2; D may be TRBD1 (6 bases). The CDR3 is 17 amino acids. CDR1 LNHNV and CDR2 YYDKDF come from the germline V gene (reference sequence). V shed 5 bases and J shed 2 bases, with 18 bases lying between them. CDR3 sequence: CATSESLRGLNTGELFF. DNA for the CDR3: TGTGCCACCAGCGAATCCCTCAGGGGCCTAAACACCGGGGAGCTGTTTTTT.

The rearrangement links TRBV28 to TRBJ2-3; TRBD2 is a possible D gene (6 bases). Trimming shortened V by 7 bases and J by 3 bases, and 11 bases separated the two germline ends. The germline CDR1 and CDR2 sequences are MDHEN and SYDVKM. This CDR3 contains 13 residues. CDR3 loop: CASTGGGTDTQYF. The CDR3 nucleotides read TGTGCCAGCACCGGTGGGGGGACAGATACGCAGTATTTT.

This rearrangement joins TRBV2 to TRBJ2-5; TRBD2 aligns across 11 bases. CDR1 SNHLY and CDR2 FYNNEI come from the germline V gene. Trimming cost V 4 bases and J 6 bases; bases outside gene matches: 7. The CDR3 has 15 residues. CDR3 region: CASSGLAGFQKTQYF. In DNA, the CDR3 is TGTGCCAGCAGTGGACTAGCGGGATTCCAGAAGACCCAGTACTTC.